This TCR beta chain is from a study of response to subunit inactivated influenza vaccine. CDR1 DFQATT and CDR2 SNEGSKA come from the germline V gene (reference sequence). The length of the CDR3 is 14 residues. The junction had 6 bases not matched to a gene; V was cut back by 3 bases and J by 3 bases. TCRdb used MiXCR to reprocess the RT-PCR reads, holding one entry per CDR3 protein. The sample includes 550,000 to 800,000 distinct CDR3 sequences, approximately 14% seen only once; the top ten take around a tenth. Study-level findings and limits: A suggestion made by the authors is that each seasonal influenza vaccination recruits few new T cells.

This clonotype has a handful of counts. As yet, its antigen is unknown. The sequence derives from a man aged 50-60 years who received an inactivated influenza vaccine. The chain is built from TRBV20-1 and TRBJ2-5; 8 bases are a match to TRBD1. Source: PBMCs from blood, taken about 13 days after vaccination. The DNA of the CDR3 is TGCAGTGCTAGTCAGGGGGCCAGAGAAGAGACCCAGTACTTC. Amino acid sequence: CSASQGAREETQYF.